These T cell receptor beta chains were read from a single sample in a study of blood T cell repertoires in COVID-19. Sequencing was performed with immunoSEQ multiplex PCR; in TCRdb, only in-frame clones are kept and a portion is missing. This table holds 70,000 to 95,000 clones, about 91% found once. Sequenced material: peripheral blood. The receptors were gathered from a woman aged 80 or over with active COVID-19. The CDR3 runs from the conserved cysteine through the conserved F or W. A D gene is named only where the DNA matches it firmly. Rows may omit the clone size; those that give it use once, few, many or a size class.

cdr3_nt,cdr3_aa,clone_size,v_call,j_call,d_call
TGTGCCAGCAGCTTGGGGGTAGCGTCATACAATGAGCAGTTCTTC,CASSLGVASYNEQFF,few,TRBV5-4,TRBJ2-1,.
TGTGCCAGCAGCTTGGCTAGCGGGATGGTCTCCTACGAGCAGTACTTC,CASSLASGMVSYEQYF,once,TRBV7-2,TRBJ2-7,TRBD2
TGTGCCAGCAGCTTAGTGGGGACTAGCGGGAGGGCTAGGCAGTATTTT,CASSLVGTSGRARQYF,.,TRBV7-8,TRBJ2-3,TRBD2
TGTGCCAGCAGTTACTCACCAGGGGACCCCTACAATGAGCAGTTCTTC,CASSYSPGDPYNEQFF,.,TRBV6-5,TRBJ2-1,.
TGTGCCAGCAGCCCTAGCCCCCTTCAGGGGGCGAATGAAAAACTGTTTTTT,CASSPSPLQGANEKLFF,.,TRBV5-5,TRBJ1-4,TRBD1
TGTGCCAGCAGTCGGGGACAGGCAAACTATGGCTACACCTTC,CASSRGQANYGYTF,.,TRBV27,TRBJ1-2,TRBD1
TGTGCCAGCGCTAGCGGGAGGGTCCGGGAGACCCAGTACTTC,CASASGRVRETQYF,.,TRBV6-5,TRBJ2-5,TRBD2
TGCGCCAGTAGAACAGGGGGCGAGTCAGATACGCAGTATTTT,CASRTGGESDTQYF,.,TRBV5-1,TRBJ2-3,TRBD1
TGTGCCAGCAGTTTAGGAGCGCGGGAGAGCCTTCGAGATACGCAGTATTTT,CASSLGARESLRDTQYF,.,TRBV28,TRBJ2-3,TRBD2
TGTGCCAGCAGCTTACCGGGAGATACGCAGTATTTT,CASSLPGDTQYF,.,TRBV7-8,TRBJ2-3,.
TGTGCCAGCAGGCCTACCGCCGGGACAGGGGGGACGGATACGCAGTATTTT,CASRPTAGTGGTDTQYF,.,TRBV28,TRBJ2-3,TRBD1
TGTGCCAGCTCCAAAATCGGGCGGGACTACACAGATACGCAGTATTTT,CASSKIGRDYTDTQYF,.,TRBV28,TRBJ2-3,TRBD2